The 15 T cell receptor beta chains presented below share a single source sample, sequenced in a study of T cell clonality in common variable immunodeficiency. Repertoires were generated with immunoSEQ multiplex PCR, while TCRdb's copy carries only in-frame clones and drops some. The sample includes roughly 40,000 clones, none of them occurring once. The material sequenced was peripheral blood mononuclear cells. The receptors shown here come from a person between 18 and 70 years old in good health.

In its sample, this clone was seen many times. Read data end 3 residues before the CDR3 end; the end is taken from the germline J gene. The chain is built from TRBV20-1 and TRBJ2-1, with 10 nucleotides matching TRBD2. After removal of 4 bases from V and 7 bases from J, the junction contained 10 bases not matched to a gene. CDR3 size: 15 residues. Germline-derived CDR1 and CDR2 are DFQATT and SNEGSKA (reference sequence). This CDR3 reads CSANQSGGAENEQFF. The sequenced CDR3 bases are TGCAGTGCTAACCAAAGCGGGGGGGCGGAGAATGAG.

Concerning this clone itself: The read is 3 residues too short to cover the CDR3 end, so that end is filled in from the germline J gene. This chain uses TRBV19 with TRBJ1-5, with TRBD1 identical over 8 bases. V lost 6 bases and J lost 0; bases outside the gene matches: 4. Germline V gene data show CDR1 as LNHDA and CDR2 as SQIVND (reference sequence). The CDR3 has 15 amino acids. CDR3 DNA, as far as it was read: TGTGCCAGTAGACGACAGGGGCTTAGCAATCAGCCC. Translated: CASRRQGLSNQP. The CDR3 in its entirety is CASRRQGLSNQPQHF.

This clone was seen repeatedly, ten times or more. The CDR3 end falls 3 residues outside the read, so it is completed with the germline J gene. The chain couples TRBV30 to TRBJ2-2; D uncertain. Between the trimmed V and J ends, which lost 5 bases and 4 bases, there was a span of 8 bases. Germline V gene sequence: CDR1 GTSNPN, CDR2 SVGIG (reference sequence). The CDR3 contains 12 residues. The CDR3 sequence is CAWGSVTGELFF. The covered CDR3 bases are TGTGCCTGGGGCAGTGTCACCGGGGAG. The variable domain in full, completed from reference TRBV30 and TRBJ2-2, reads SQTIHQWPATLVQPVGSPLSLECTVEGTSNPNLYWYRQAAGRGLQLLFYSVGIGQISSEVPQNLSASRPQDRQFILSSKKLLLSDSGFYLCAWGSVTGELFFGEGSRLTVL.

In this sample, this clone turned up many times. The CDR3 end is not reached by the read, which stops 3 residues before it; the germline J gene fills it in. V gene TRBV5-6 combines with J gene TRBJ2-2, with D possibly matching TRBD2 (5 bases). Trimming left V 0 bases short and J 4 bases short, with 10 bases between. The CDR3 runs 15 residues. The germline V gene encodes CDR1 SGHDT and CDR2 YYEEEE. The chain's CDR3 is CASSLDRAGTGELFF. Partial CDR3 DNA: TGTGCCAGCAGCTTGGATAGGGCGGGCACCGGGGAG.

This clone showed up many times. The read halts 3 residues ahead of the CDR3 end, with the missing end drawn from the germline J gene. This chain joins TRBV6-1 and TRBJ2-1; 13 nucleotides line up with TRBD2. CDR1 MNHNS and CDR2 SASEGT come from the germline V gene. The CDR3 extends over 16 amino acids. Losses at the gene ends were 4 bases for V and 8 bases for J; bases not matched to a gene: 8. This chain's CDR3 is CASSGTSGSAGDEQFF. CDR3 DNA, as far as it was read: TGTGCCAGCAGTGGGACTAGCGGGAGTGCAGGCGATGAG.

CDR3 DNA (partial): TGTGCCAGCAGCCTCGGGACTAGCGGGGGAGGCGAG. Protein sequence: CASSLGTSGGGE. In full, the CDR3 reads CASSLGTSGGGEQYF. V usage is TRBV27 and J usage is TRBJ2-7, with 14 positions matching TRBD2. From the germline J gene comes the end of the CDR3, since the read stops 3 residues before it. From germline, CDR1 is MNHEY and CDR2 SMNVEV (reference sequence). The CDR3 has 15 amino acids. V trimming: 6 bases; J trimming: 6 bases; junction bases outside the gene matches: 7.

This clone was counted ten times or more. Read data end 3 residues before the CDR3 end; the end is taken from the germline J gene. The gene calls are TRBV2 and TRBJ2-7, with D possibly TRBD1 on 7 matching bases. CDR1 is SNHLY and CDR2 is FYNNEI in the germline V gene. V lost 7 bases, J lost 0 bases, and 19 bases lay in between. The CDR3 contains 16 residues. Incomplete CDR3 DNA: TGTGCCAGCAACATGAAGTTGCGGGACAGCTCCTACGAG. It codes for CASNMKLRDSSYE. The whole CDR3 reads CASNMKLRDSSYEQYF.

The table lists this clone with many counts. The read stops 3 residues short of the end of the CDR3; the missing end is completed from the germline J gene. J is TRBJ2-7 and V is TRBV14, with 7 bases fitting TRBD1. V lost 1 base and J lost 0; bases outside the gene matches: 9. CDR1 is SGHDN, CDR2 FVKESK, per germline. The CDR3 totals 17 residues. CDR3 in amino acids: CASSQGGQTKSSYEQYF. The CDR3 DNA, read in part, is TGTGCCAGCAGCCAAGGGGGACAGACTAAATCCTCCTACGAG.

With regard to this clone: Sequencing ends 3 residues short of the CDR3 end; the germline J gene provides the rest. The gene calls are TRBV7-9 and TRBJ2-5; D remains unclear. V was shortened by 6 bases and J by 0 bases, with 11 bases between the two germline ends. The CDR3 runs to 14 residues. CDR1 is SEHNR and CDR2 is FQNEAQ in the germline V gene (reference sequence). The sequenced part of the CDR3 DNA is TGTGCCAGCAGTCTCGACTGGGACCAAGAGACC. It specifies CASSLDWDQET. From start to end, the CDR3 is CASSLDWDQETQYF. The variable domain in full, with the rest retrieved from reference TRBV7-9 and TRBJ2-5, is DTGVSQNPRHKITKRGQNVTFRCDPISEHNRLYWYRQTLGQGPEFLTYFQNEAQLEKSRLLSDRFSAERPKGSFSTLEIQRTEQGDSAMYLCASSLDWDQETQYFGPGTRLLVL.

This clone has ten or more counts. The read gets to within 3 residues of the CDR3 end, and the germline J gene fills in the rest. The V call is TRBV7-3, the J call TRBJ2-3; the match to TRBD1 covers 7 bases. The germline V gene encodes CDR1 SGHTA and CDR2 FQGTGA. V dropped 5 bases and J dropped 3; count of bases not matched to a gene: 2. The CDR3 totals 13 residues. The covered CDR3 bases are TGTGCCAGCAGCCCGGGACAGACAGATACG. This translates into CASSPGQTDT. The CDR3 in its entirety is CASSPGQTDTQYF.

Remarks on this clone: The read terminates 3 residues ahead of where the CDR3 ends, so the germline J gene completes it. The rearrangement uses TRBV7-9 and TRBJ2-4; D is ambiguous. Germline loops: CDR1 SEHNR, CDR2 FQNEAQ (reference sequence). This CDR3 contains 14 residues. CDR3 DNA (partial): TGTGCCAGCAGCTTAGTCGGGTTTAACTATGGT. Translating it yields CASSLVGFNYG. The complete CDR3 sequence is CASSLVGFNYGQYF.

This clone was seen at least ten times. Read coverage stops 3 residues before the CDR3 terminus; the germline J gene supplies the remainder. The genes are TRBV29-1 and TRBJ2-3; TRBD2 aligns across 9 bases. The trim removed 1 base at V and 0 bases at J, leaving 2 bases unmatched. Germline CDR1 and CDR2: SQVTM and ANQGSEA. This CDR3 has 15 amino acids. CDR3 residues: CSVEVTSGSTDTQYF. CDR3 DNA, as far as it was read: TGCAGCGTTGAAGTGACTAGCGGTAGCACAGATACG.

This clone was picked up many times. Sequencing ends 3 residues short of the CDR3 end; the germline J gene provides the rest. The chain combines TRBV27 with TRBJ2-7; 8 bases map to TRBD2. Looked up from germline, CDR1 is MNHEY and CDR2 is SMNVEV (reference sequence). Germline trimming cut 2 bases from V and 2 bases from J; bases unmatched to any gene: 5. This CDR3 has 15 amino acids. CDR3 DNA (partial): TGTGCCAGCAGTTTACGTGGGACTAGTACCTACGAG. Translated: CASSLRGTSTYE. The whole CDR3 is CASSLRGTSTYEQYF.

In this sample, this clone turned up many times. The DNA read from the CDR3 is TGCAGTGCTACTCCCCCGTCCTCTCCCTATGGC. Encoded protein: CSATPPSSPYG. The whole CDR3 is CSATPPSSPYGYTF. The V and J genes are TRBV20-1 and TRBJ1-2, with D unclear. Read sequence stops 3 residues before the CDR3 end, and the germline J gene provides the missing end. The CDR3 contains 14 residues. V dropped 4 bases and J dropped 4 bases, with 16 bases sitting between them. The germline gives CDR1 DFQATT, CDR2 SNEGSKA (reference sequence).

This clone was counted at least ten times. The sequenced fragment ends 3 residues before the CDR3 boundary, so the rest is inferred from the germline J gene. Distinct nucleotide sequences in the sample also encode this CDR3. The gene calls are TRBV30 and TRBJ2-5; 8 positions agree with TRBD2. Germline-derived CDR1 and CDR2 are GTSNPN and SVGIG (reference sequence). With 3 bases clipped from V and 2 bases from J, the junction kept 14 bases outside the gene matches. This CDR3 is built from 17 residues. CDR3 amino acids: CAWRGVASGGKQETQYF. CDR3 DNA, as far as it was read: TGTGCCTGGAGAGGGGTAGCGAGCGGGGGCAAACAAGAGACC.